This TCR beta chain was documented in a study of blood T cell repertoires in COVID-19. Whole-study context: From the United States, Italy and Spain came samples of acute and convalescent COVID-19.

Profiling relied on immunoSEQ multiplex PCR, and the TCRdb table lists in-frame clones only, not all of them. The sample carries 150,000 to 180,000 clones, 76% recorded once. CDR3 length: 14 amino acids. The junction had 3 bases not matched to a gene; V was cut back by 7 bases and J by 1 base. The germline gives CDR1 SNHLY, CDR2 FYNNEI. The sequence was obtained from a woman older than 75 with acute or convalescent COVID-19. Sequencing was done on a sample of peripheral blood. The V and J genes are TRBV2 and TRBJ1-4, with 7 bases fitting TRBD1. The CDR3 loop reads CASTRDRTNEKLFF. The CDR3 coding sequence is TGTGCCAGCACAAGGGACAGAACTAATGAAAAACTGTTTTTT.